The 3 T cell receptor beta chains reported below all come from one sample, sequenced in a study of blood T cell repertoires in COVID-19. TCRdb keeps only in-frame clones here, not all; method: immunoSEQ multiplex PCR. Of 65,000 to 70,000 clones listed, around 85% are singletons. Sequenced sample: peripheral blood. The receptors shown here come from a woman over 75 with acute or convalescent COVID-19.

The rearrangement joins TRBV7-7 to TRBJ1-3; D remains ambiguous. CDR1 and CDR2 (germline): SSHAT, FNYEAQ (reference sequence). This CDR3 is 13 amino acids long. Trimming removed 5 bases from V and 4 bases from J, with 9 bases in between. The CDR3 is CASSHSGGNTIYF. The CDR3 bases are TGTGCCAGCAGCCATTCCGGGGGAAACACCATATATTTT.

This chain connects TRBV9 to TRBJ2-3; maybe TRBD1 (5 bases). V was pared by 3 bases and J by 1 base, with 18 bases between. Looked up from germline, CDR1 is SGDLS and CDR2 is YYNGEE. CDR3 size: 17 residues. CDR3 nucleotide sequence: TGTGCCAGCAGCGCCCTTGGGTCAGGGCCGGGCACAGATACGCAGTATTTT. This sequence encodes CASSALGSGPGTDTQYF. The full variable domain, its missing parts supplied by reference TRBV9 and TRBJ2-3, is DSGVTQTPKHLITATGQRVTLRCSPRSGDLSVYWYQQSLDQGLQFLIQYYNGEERAKGNILERFSAQQFPDLHSELNLSSLELGDSALYFCASSALGSGPGTDTQYFGPGTRLTVL.

The chain carries TRBV2 and TRBJ2-7; D unresolved. Deletions cut 7 bases from V and 2 bases from J, with 6 bases between. Germline V gives CDR1 SNHLY, CDR2 FYNNEI. The CDR3 extends over 11 amino acids. In DNA form, the CDR3 reads TGTGCCAGCAACACCGCCTACGAGCAGTACTTC. It yields the protein CASNTAYEQYF.